Below, one T cell receptor beta chain is given with its context. The antigen remains unidentified. In TCRdb, the 5' RACE reads were re-called with MiXCR into one record per CDR3 protein. The table shows roughly 250,000 distinct CDR3 sequences, with approximately 16% occurring only once. This specimen comes from a study of T-cell memory formation after mild COVID-19. Study results and caveats: Clones from the second wave (peaking day 37) had unconfirmed SARS-CoV-2 specificity.

The TCR originated in a man between 18 and 29 years old who had mild COVID-19 (a few samples of this study predate the infection). Cell type and time point are not known. Sequencing was carried out using PBMCs or a T cell subset sorted from them (not recorded which).

Here the CDR3 DNA reads TGTGCCAGCAGCCCCCGCAACAGGGGAGAGACCCAGTACTTC. It yields the protein CASSPRNRGETQYF. J is TRBJ2-5 and V is TRBV14; 7 nucleotides align to TRBD1. The CDR3 has 14 residues. CDR1 SGHDN and CDR2 FVKESK come from the germline V gene. J gave up 4 bases and V 4 bases, and 6 bases lay outside the gene matches.